The 2 T cell receptor beta chains below were found in one sample sequenced in a study of technical replicates of blood from a handful of donors. TCRdb's table, derived via immunoSEQ multiplex PCR, lists solely in-frame clones and lacks some. The sample includes about 76,000 clones, 65% to 90% of them seen just once. Sequenced: PBMCs. The receptors originated from a human donor in good health. Some clones in this sample may be carry-over from other donors' samples.

The J gene is TRBJ2-7, the V gene TRBV10-3; 11 nucleotides agree with TRBD1. V dropped 10 bases and J dropped 1; count of bases not matched to a gene: 3. The germline V gene encodes CDR1 ENHRY and CDR2 SYGVKD. The CDR3 consists of 13 residues. The CDR3 bases are TGTGCCACCAGGGACAGGGGGTCCTACGAGCAGTACTTC. Its translation is CATRDRGSYEQYF.

The chain uses TRBV5-4 and TRBJ2-3; 10 nucleotides align to TRBD2. Unmatched junction bases numbered 7, after V lost 2 bases and J lost 4 bases. The CDR3 sequence is 16 residues long. Germline CDR1 SGHNT, CDR2 YYREEE (reference sequence). CDR3 nucleotide sequence: TGTGCCAGCAGCTTAAAGCGGGGGGGCCTTCCAGATACGCAGTATTTT. This codes for CASSLKRGGLPDTQYF.